The entry that follows covers one TCR beta chain sequence. This same CDR3 is encoded by further DNA sequences in the sample. These data belong to a study of beta chain features in type 1 diabetes. Sequencing targeted expressed TCRB transcripts, as all isolated RNA had been reverse transcribed. TCRdb's table, derived via immunoSEQ multiplex PCR, lists solely in-frame clones and lacks some. The sample records roughly 400,000 clones, approximately 14% being singletons. Sequences were obtained from naive CD4+ T cells from blood. The receptor's source is a man aged 30-40 years in good health.

CDR3 bases: TGTGCCAGCAGCGTAGCCACCGGGGAAGAGACCCAGTACTTC. Encoded protein: CASSVATGEETQYF. V usage is TRBV9 and J usage is TRBJ2-5, with D perhaps TRBD2 (5 bases). The V gene's germline CDR1 is SGDLS and CDR2 YYNGEE. This CDR3 is 14 amino acids long. Trimming shortened V by 0 bases and J by 3 bases, and 9 bases separated the two germline ends.